One and the same sample provided the 26 T cell receptor beta chains below, sequenced in a study of blood T cell repertoires in COVID-19 (TCRdb year 2020). Receptor amplification or capture employed the immunoSEQ multiplex PCR assay. In its TCRdb copy, this immuneACCESS table keeps in-frame sequences only and misses some clones. Where compared with another copy, unresolved V genes explain less than half of these, and the others have no known cause. The sample data list around 140,000 clones, and 70% to 90% of these were observed just once. About 2% of the sample comes from the top ten. The specimen sequenced was peripheral blood. These receptor sequences come from a man aged 70 or older with acute or convalescent COVID-19.

The DNA for the CDR3 is TGTGCCACCATACGGGGGGTGGATTCACCCCTCCACTTT. Residues: CATIRGVDSPLHF. V is TRBV28 and J is TRBJ1-6; D is possibly TRBD1 (5 bases). The germline V gene has CDR1 MDHEN and CDR2 SYDVKM. The V and J ends lost 10 bases and 8 bases respectively, with 15 bases between them. The CDR3 loop spans 13 amino acids.

CDR3 region: CASSRGLGEKLFF. For the CDR3, the DNA is TGTGCCAGCAGTCGCGGACTGGGGGAAAAACTGTTTTTT. The chain couples TRBV6-6 to TRBJ1-4; D unresolved. Between the trimmed V and J ends, which lost 5 bases and 8 bases, there was a span of 12 bases. This CDR3 region has 13 residues. Germline V gene lookup returns CDR1 MNHNY and CDR2 SVGAGI (reference sequence).

The chain combines TRBV7-9 with TRBJ2-3; 7 bases align to TRBD2. This CDR3 is 15 amino acids long. Germline CDR1 SEHNR, CDR2 FQNEAQ (reference sequence). V shed 5 bases and J 2 bases; nucleotides not matched to a gene: 7. The CDR3 region is CASSPWEGTTDTQYF. DNA for the CDR3: TGTGCCAGCAGCCCCTGGGAGGGGACCACAGATACGCAGTATTTT.

The table lists this clone with a count of one. The J gene is TRBJ2-6, the V gene TRBV5-1, with a possible D match to TRBD1 (6 bases). The V and J ends lost 0 bases and 2 bases respectively, with 12 bases between them. Per the germline V gene, CDR1 is SGHRS and CDR2 is YFSETQ. CDR3 length: 17 amino acids. CDR3 protein: CASSLEGVLAGANVLTF. The CDR3 DNA reads TGCGCCAGCAGCTTGGAGGGGGTGTTGGCTGGGGCCAACGTCCTGACTTTC.

The chain joins TRBV27 to TRBJ2-5; TRBD2 agrees at 13 bases. This CDR3 contains 16 residues. Germline values: CDR1 MNHEY, CDR2 SMNVEV (reference sequence). With V trimmed by 4 bases and J by 6 bases, 8 bases remained unmatched. The CDR3 sequence: CASSSWTSGSVQTQYF. The CDR3, as DNA: TGTGCCAGCAGTTCTTGGACTAGCGGGAGTGTACAGACCCAGTACTTC.

This rearrangement joins TRBV14 to TRBJ1-2; D gene ambiguous. The CDR3 contains 13 residues. V was pared by 1 base and J by 2 bases, with 5 bases between. Germline CDR1 is SGHDN and CDR2 is FVKESK. The CDR3 region has the DNA TGTGCCAGCAGCCAAGTCCCGAACTATGGCTACACCTTC. It encodes CASSQVPNYGYTF.

This clone was found once. The V and J genes are TRBV2 and TRBJ1-4, with 9 bases lining up with TRBD1. CDR1 is SNHLY and CDR2 is FYNNEI in the germline V gene. The trim removed 7 bases at V and 7 bases at J, leaving 10 bases unmatched. The length of the CDR3 is 15 residues. The CDR3 DNA reads TGTGCCAGCACCATACAGGGGGCGCGGGGTGAAAAACTGTTTTTT. Protein product: CASTIQGARGEKLFF. The variable domain in full, completed from reference TRBV2 and TRBJ1-4, reads EPEVTQTPSHQVTQMGQEVILRCVPISNHLYFYWYRQILGQKVEFLVSFYNNEISEKSEIFDDQFSVERPDGSNFTLKIRSTKLEDSAMYFCASTIQGARGEKLFFGSGTQLSVL.

CDR3 amino acids: CASSLSRIYEQYF. CDR3 coding DNA: TGTGCCAGCAGCCTATCGCGTATTTACGAGCAGTACTTC. The chain recombines TRBV6-2 or TRBV6-3 with TRBJ2-7; D ambiguous. Germline V CDR1 and CDR2: MNHEY, SVGEGT. The CDR3 is 13 residues long. V lost 6 bases and J lost 4, with 13 bases in between.

The CDR3 loop is CASKPGTGGETQYF. Here the CDR3 DNA reads TGTGCCAGTAAACCCGGGACAGGGGGCGAGACCCAGTACTTC. The chain links TRBV19 to TRBJ2-5, with 12 bases aligning to TRBD1. Germline trimming cut 7 bases from V and 5 bases from J; bases unmatched to any gene: 5. The CDR3 loop spans 14 amino acids. In germline, CDR1 is LNHDA, CDR2 SQIVND (reference sequence).

J is TRBJ1-5 and V is TRBV28, with 8 bases fitting TRBD1. CDR3 size: 16 residues. Unmatched junction bases numbered 17, after V lost 7 bases and J lost 9 bases. Germline V gene data show CDR1 as MDHEN and CDR2 as SYDVKM. This chain's CDR3 is CASNKLGQANYSPQHF. The CDR3 DNA is TGTGCCAGCAACAAACTGGGACAGGCGAATTATTCGCCCCAGCATTTT.

This rearrangement joins TRBV6-5 to TRBJ1-4; 7 bases align to TRBD1. CDR3 size: 14 residues. V was pared by 4 bases and J by 8 bases, with 7 bases of the junction left unmatched. In germline, CDR1 is MNHEY, CDR2 SVGAGI. This CDR3 is CASSFRDSREKLFF. The DNA of the CDR3 is TGTGCCAGCAGTTTCCGGGACAGCCGGGAAAAACTGTTTTTT.

This clone occurred once. The junction shows a germline mismatch at one end, possibly a read error. The rearrangement joins TRBV2 to TRBJ1-5, with 7 bases that match TRBD1. The germline CDR1 and CDR2 sequences are SNHLY and FYNNEI. CDR3 length: 11 residues. The CDR3: CASSYRTGAVF. The CDR3 DNA reads as TGTGCCAGCAGTTACAGGACAGGAGCGGTGTTT.

J is TRBJ2-3 and V is TRBV4-2; 10 bases align to TRBD2. This CDR3 region has 19 residues. J gave up 3 bases and V 0 bases, and 12 bases lay outside the gene matches. Germline V CDR1 and CDR2: LGHNA, YNFKEQ. The CDR3 loop is CASSQEGLAGAGGTDTQYF. DNA for the CDR3: TGTGCCAGCAGCCAAGAGGGCCTAGCGGGGGCGGGAGGGACAGATACGCAGTATTTT.

J is TRBJ2-3 and V is TRBV7-2; D is uncertain. CDR1 SGHTA and CDR2 FQGNSA come from the germline V gene. The CDR3 is 14 amino acids. Trimming removed 5 bases from V and 2 bases from J, with 11 bases in between. The CDR3 DNA follows: TGTGCCAGCAGCACCCGACAATCCACAGATACGCAGTATTTT. Its translation: CASSTRQSTDTQYF.

V usage is TRBV11-2 and J usage is TRBJ2-5; a weak D match, TRBD2 (6 bases). The CDR3 contains 14 residues. V lost 5 bases and J 5 bases, leaving 15 bases between the germline ends. The germline V gene has CDR1 SGHAT and CDR2 FQNNGV. The CDR3 loop reads CASSQGLTAETQYF. CDR3 nucleotides: TGTGCCAGCAGCCAGGGACTGACTGCGGAGACCCAGTACTTC.

The V call is TRBV3-1 (or the pseudogene TRBV3-2), the J call TRBJ2-3; D perhaps matches TRBD2 (6 bases). There are 16 residues in the CDR3. Looked up from germline, CDR1 is LGHDT and CDR2 is YNNKEL (reference sequence). V lost 1 base, J lost 0 bases, and 11 bases lay in between. The CDR3 DNA sequence: TGTGCCAGCAGCCAAGGTACCGGGACTAGCACAGATACGCAGTATTTT. Amino acid sequence: CASSQGTGTSTDTQYF.

The chain carries TRBV24-1 and TRBJ1-2; no firm D call. This CDR3 comprises 11 residues. Germline CDR1 is KGHDR and CDR2 is SFDVKD. V lost 9 bases, J lost 3 bases, and 7 bases lay in between. The CDR3 coding sequence is TGTGCCACCGCCGGGGACTATGGCTACACCTTC. It translates to CATAGDYGYTF.

The chain is built from TRBV7-9 and TRBJ1-5; possible D gene TRBD1, 5 bases. The CDR3 is made up of 13 amino acids. The V gene's germline CDR1 is SEHNR and CDR2 FQNEAQ (reference sequence). Trimming removed 8 bases from V and 1 base from J, with 9 bases in between. The CDR3 DNA follows: TGTGCCAGCGGGACTGGGAGCAATCAGCCCCAGCATTTT. This translates into CASGTGSNQPQHF.

V is TRBV14 and J is TRBJ2-1; 15 bases map to TRBD2. V lost 5 bases, J lost 8 bases, and 4 bases stayed unmatched. The CDR3 has 15 amino acids. The germline V gene has CDR1 SGHDN and CDR2 FVKESK. CDR3 in amino acids: CASSTWTSGRDEQFF. The CDR3 bases are TGTGCCAGCAGCACTTGGACTAGCGGGAGGGATGAGCAGTTCTTC. Full variable domain (missing parts from reference TRBV14 and TRBJ2-1): EAGVTQFPSHSVIEKGQTVTLRCDPISGHDNLYWYRRVMGKEIKFLLHFVKESKQDESGMPNNRFLAERTGGTYSTLKVQPAELEDSGVYFCASSTWTSGRDEQFFGPGTRLTVL.

J is TRBJ1-1 and V is TRBV7-9; no reliable D call. The CDR3 is made up of 16 amino acids. The germline CDR1 and CDR2 sequences are SEHNR and FQNEAQ (reference sequence). V was clipped by 6 bases and J by 2 bases, with 19 bases between them. CDR3 residues: CASSPTRLGVNTEAFF. CDR3 nucleotide sequence: TGTGCCAGCAGTCCTACCAGGCTGGGTGTAAACACTGAAGCTTTCTTT.

This clone turned up a few times. V gene TRBV5-4 combines with J gene TRBJ2-5; 7 bases line up with TRBD1. CDR3 length equals 11 residues. With V trimmed by 6 bases and J by 5 bases, 1 base remained unmatched. Germline values: CDR1 SGHNT, CDR2 YYREEE (reference sequence). CDR3 coding DNA: TGTGCCAGCACACAGGGGGAGACCCAGTACTTC. Protein: CASTQGETQYF. Supplemented by reference TRBV5-4 and TRBJ2-5, the full variable domain reads ETGVTQSPTHLIKTRGQQVTLRCSSQSGHNTVSWYQQALGQGPQFIFQYYREEENGRGNFPPRFSGLQFPNYSSELNVNALELDDSALYLCASTQGETQYFGPGTRLLVL.

The chain has TRBV15 and TRBJ1-2; tentative D call: TRBD1 (5 bases). The CDR3 runs to 14 residues. Trimming pared 0 bases from V and 8 bases from J, leaving 13 bases between. Looked up from germline, CDR1 is LNHNV and CDR2 is YYDKDF (reference sequence). CDR3 amino acids: CATSRDRGLGGYTF. For the CDR3, the DNA is TGTGCCACCAGCAGAGATAGGGGCCTTGGCGGCTACACCTTC.

CDR3 sequence: CASSAGRSSGANVLTF. Here the CDR3 DNA reads TGTGCCAGCAGCGCGGGCCGGAGTTCTGGGGCCAACGTCCTGACTTTC. The genes are TRBV2 and TRBJ2-6; tentatively, D is TRBD2 (5 bases). V was cut by 6 bases and J by 1 base, with 13 bases left in between. This CDR3 comprises 16 residues. Germline V gives CDR1 SNHLY, CDR2 FYNNEI. Drawing the rest from reference TRBV2 and TRBJ2-6, the complete variable domain is EPEVTQTPSHQVTQMGQEVILRCVPISNHLYFYWYRQILGQKVEFLVSFYNNEISEKSEIFDDQFSVERPDGSNFTLKIRSTKLEDSAMYFCASSAGRSSGANVLTFGAGSRLTVL.

This chain uses TRBV5-1 with TRBJ1-1, with TRBD1 as a possible D gene (5 bases). This CDR3 contains 14 residues. CDR1 is SGHRS and CDR2 is YFSETQ in the germline V gene. V shed 1 base and J shed 1 base, with 8 bases lying between them. Here the CDR3 DNA reads TGCGCCAGCAGCTTGTCAGGGCAGAACACTGAAGCTTTCTTT. Translating it yields CASSLSGQNTEAFF.

This clone was seen only once. In DNA, the CDR3 is TGTGCCAGCAGTCCGAGCACCGGGGAGCTGTTTTTT. Its protein product is CASSPSTGELFF. The rearrangement joins TRBV28 to TRBJ2-2; D is uncertain. Trimming took off 5 bases at V and 4 bases at J, with 5 bases between the two ends. The CDR3 consists of 12 residues. Germline CDR1 and CDR2: MDHEN and SYDVKM.

V is TRBV7-2 and J is TRBJ2-2; the match to TRBD2 covers 7 bases. The CDR3 is made up of 14 amino acids. Trimming cost V 6 bases and J 7 bases; bases outside gene matches: 8. Germline V gene data show CDR1 as SGHTA and CDR2 as FQGNSA. The CDR3 coding sequence is TGTGCCAGCAGGGGGCTAGCGGAAATCGGGGAGCTGTTTTTT. Encoded protein: CASRGLAEIGELFF.